These T cell receptor beta chains were read from a single sample in a study of cytomegalovirus exposure and HLA in healthy donors. Profiled with immunoSEQ multiplex PCR; TCRdb holds only in-frame clones, not every one. The repertoire consists of approximately 150,000 clones, with over 75% occurring once and the leading ten covering more than 2.5%. Sequencing was done on a sample of PBMCs. The receptor source for this set is a male donor in good health and CMV-seronegative. CDR3s include the opening cysteine and the closing phenylalanine or tryptophan. A D gene is named only where the DNA matches it firmly. The size of a clone is reported for some rows only, either as once, few or many, or as a class for expanded clones.

D | J | V | size | CDR3 | DNA
TRBD1 | TRBJ2-1 | TRBV6-1 | NA | CASSGGTGGYNEQFF | TGTGCCAGCAGTGGGGGGACAGGGGGCTACAATGAGCAGTTCTTC
TRBD1 | TRBJ1-1 | TRBV7-9 | NA | CASSPGTAGVAFF | TGTGCCAGCAGCCCGGGGACAGCCGGCGTAGCTTTCTTT
TRBD1 | TRBJ1-2 | TRBV18 | NA | CASSPGTGPRRSYGYTF | TGTGCCAGCTCACCAGGGACAGGACCAAGGCGTTCTTATGGCTACACCTTC
NA | TRBJ2-5 | TRBV4-1 | NA | CASSQDNRAKETQYF | TGCGCCAGCAGCCAAGACAACAGGGCGAAGGAGACCCAGTACTTC
TRBD2 | TRBJ2-5 | TRBV11-2 | NA | CASSPSGASGSRETQYF | TGTGCCAGCAGCCCCAGTGGGGCTAGCGGGAGTAGGGAGACCCAGTACTTC
TRBD1 | TRBJ1-1 | TRBV11-2 | NA | CASSLDRTGAREAFF | TGTGCCAGCAGCTTAGATCGGACAGGGGCGAGGGAAGCTTTCTTT
TRBD2 | TRBJ2-5 | TRBV9 | once | CASSVGLSKETQYF | TGTGCCAGCAGCGTGGGACTATCGAAAGAGACCCAGTACTTC
TRBD2 | TRBJ2-7 | TRBV2 | NA | CATRVGGLAGGGEQYF | TGTGCCACCAGGGTCGGCGGCCTAGCGGGAGGAGGCGAGCAGTACTTC
NA | TRBJ2-4 | TRBV19 | NA | CAVEGSQNIQYF | TGTGCCGTTGAGGGTTCGCAAAACATTCAGTACTTC
NA | TRBJ2-7 | TRBV4-3 | NA | CASSQDQEAREQYF | TGCGCCAGCAGCCAAGATCAGGAGGCACGCGAGCAGTACTTC
TRBD1 | TRBJ2-2 | TRBV11-2 | NA | CASSHTGAPGRGGELFF | TGTGCCAGCAGCCATACAGGGGCACCTGGGAGAGGCGGGGAGCTGTTTTTT
TRBD2 | TRBJ2-5 | TRBV7-2 | once | CASSSWGGQETQYF | TGTGCCAGCAGCTCCTGGGGGGGCCAAGAGACCCAGTACTTC
NA | TRBJ2-5 | TRBV7-6 | NA | CASSRGETQYF | TGTGCCAGCAGCCGGGGGGAGACCCAGTACTTC
NA | TRBJ2-7 | TRBV21-1 | NA | CASSREPTVAFEQYF | TGTGCCAGCAGCAGAGAGCCGACAGTCGCCTTCGAGCAGTACTTC
NA | TRBJ2-5 | TRBV18 | NA | CASSLLLQETQYF | TGTGCCAGCTCACTCCTTCTCCAAGAGACCCAGTACTTC
TRBD2 | TRBJ2-1 | TRBV5-4 | NA | CASSSLEREDRFF | TGTGCCAGCAGTTCCCTCGAGCGGGAGGATCGGTTCTTC
TRBD1 | TRBJ2-3 | TRBV6-5 | NA | CASSYGTASTDTQYF | TGTGCCAGCAGTTACGGGACAGCTAGCACAGATACGCAGTATTTT
NA | TRBJ2-3 | TRBV27 | NA | CASSLFPLTDTQYF | TGTGCCAGCAGTTTATTTCCACTCACAGATACGCAGTATTTT
NA | TRBJ2-7 | TRBV28 | NA | CASSDELRRSYEQYF | TGTGCCAGCAGCGACGAGCTGAGGAGGTCCTACGAGCAGTACTTC
TRBD2 | TRBJ2-1 | TRBV9 | once | CASSVELASNEQFF | TGTGCCAGCAGCGTAGAACTAGCGAGTAATGAGCAGTTCTTC
TRBD1 | TRBJ1-2 | TRBV4-3 | few | CASSQTHYRDRVYGYTF | TGCGCCAGCAGCCAGACCCACTACCGGGACAGGGTTTATGGCTACACCTTC
NA | TRBJ1-1 | TRBV27 | NA | CASSLGAGLGSEAFF | TGTGCCAGCAGTTTGGGGGCAGGGCTGGGATCTGAAGCTTTCTTT
NA | TRBJ1-2 | TRBV7-2 | once | CASSFMDGTYGYTF | TGTGCCAGCAGCTTCATGGACGGGACTTATGGCTACACCTTC
NA | TRBJ2-7 | TRBV7-2 | NA | CASSLGTGVSYEQYF | TGTGCCAGCAGCTTAGGAACAGGAGTTTCCTACGAGCAGTACTTC
TRBD2 | TRBJ2-5 | TRBV6-1 | NA | CASSVIAGFETQYF | TGTGCCAGCAGTGTTATAGCGGGTTTCGAGACCCAGTACTTC
NA | TRBJ2-1 | TRBV7-9 | NA | CASSLDHFYNEQFF | TGTGCCAGCAGCTTAGATCACTTCTACAATGAGCAGTTCTTC
NA | TRBJ1-5 | TRBV19 | NA | CASSRFGSGNQPQHF | TGTGCCAGTAGTCGGTTTGGTTCGGGGAATCAGCCCCAGCATTTT
NA | TRBJ2-7 | TRBV7-9 | NA | CASSPDTAYEQYF | TGTGCCAGCAGCCCCGACACAGCCTACGAGCAGTACTTC
TRBD2 | TRBJ2-2 | TRBV9 | NA | CASSVGGGRGIGELFF | TGTGCCAGCAGCGTAGGAGGCGGGAGGGGGATCGGGGAGCTGTTTTTT
NA | TRBJ2-1 | TRBV30 | NA | CAWSVMRVSYNEQFF | TGTGCCTGGAGTGTAATGAGGGTTTCCTACAATGAGCAGTTCTTC
NA | TRBJ1-4 | TRBV7-8 | NA | CASSLGARGPAELFF | TGTGCCAGCAGCTTAGGGGCAAGGGGCCCGGCGGAACTGTTTTTT
TRBD1 | TRBJ2-7 | TRBV28 | NA | CASSLLTGGLDEQYF | TGTGCCAGCAGTTTACTCACAGGGGGCTTGGACGAGCAGTACTTC
NA | TRBJ2-1 | TRBV4-3 | NA | CASSQVFQYNEQFF | TGCGCCAGCAGCCAAGTTTTTCAGTACAATGAGCAGTTCTTC
TRBD2 | TRBJ2-4 | TRBV6-5 | NA | CASSYPGGIQYF | TGTGCCAGCAGTTACCCGGGAGGCATTCAGTACTTC
NA | TRBJ1-1 | TRBV4-3 | few | CASSLSRVINTEAFF | TGCGCCAGCAGCCTTAGCAGGGTCATTAACACTGAAGCTTTCTTT
TRBD2 | TRBJ2-7 | TRBV14 | NA | CASSHPSGRAYEQYF | TGTGCCAGCAGCCATCCTAGCGGGAGGGCGTACGAGCAGTACTTC
NA | TRBJ2-1 | TRBV7-6 | NA | CASSLFIFGNEQFF | TGTGCCAGCAGCTTATTTATTTTCGGGAATGAGCAGTTCTTC
NA | TRBJ2-5 | TRBV9 | NA | CASSAGYGTQYF | TGTGCCAGCAGCGCCGGGTATGGGACCCAGTACTTC
NA | TRBJ2-2 | TRBV7-9 | NA | CSSQWRDSKTLNTGELFF | TGTTCCAGCCAATGGAGGGACAGTAAAACATTGAACACCGGGGAGCTGTTTTTT
TRBD1 | TRBJ2-7 | TRBV27 | once | CASSSTGGGEQYF | TGTGCCAGCAGTTCCACAGGGGGCGGCGAGCAGTACTTC
NA | TRBJ1-2 | TRBV6-5 | NA | CASSYSATDNYGYTF | TGTGCCAGCAGTTATTCGGCGACAGATAACTATGGCTACACCTTC
NA | TRBJ1-6 | TRBV5-6 | NA | CASSLHGGVVSYNSPLHF | TGTGCCAGCAGCTTGCACGGAGGGGTGGTCTCCTATAATTCACCCCTCCACTTT
TRBD2 | TRBJ2-7 | TRBV27 | NA | CASSPGLGYEQYF | TGTGCCAGCAGCCCGGGACTAGGCTACGAGCAGTACTTC
NA | TRBJ2-3 | TRBV7-2 | few | CASSLGTPTDTQYF | TGTGCCAGCAGCTTAGGAACACCCACAGATACGCAGTATTTT
TRBD2 | TRBJ2-7 | TRBV13 | NA | CASSLQLAGALEQYF | TGTGCCAGCAGCCTCCAACTAGCGGGAGCCCTCGAGCAGTACTTC
TRBD1 | TRBJ2-7 | TRBV19 | NA | CASTGTGITEQYF | TGTGCCAGTACCGGGACAGGGATCACCGAGCAGTACTTC
NA | TRBJ1-1 | TRBV6-5 | few | CASSYGGGVRTEAFF | TGTGCCAGCAGTTACGGTGGGGGGGTAAGAACTGAAGCTTTCTTT
TRBD2 | TRBJ2-3 | TRBV14 | NA | CASSPGTSGFTDTQYF | TGTGCCAGCAGCCCGGGGACTAGCGGATTCACAGATACGCAGTATTTT
TRBD2 | TRBJ2-5 | TRBV28 | NA | CASRSAGGGQETQYF | TGTGCCAGCAGGTCAGCGGGAGGTGGCCAAGAGACCCAGTACTTC
TRBD2 | TRBJ2-7 | TRBV28 | NA | CASSSPGGPSEQYF | TGTGCCAGCAGTTCCCCGGGAGGGCCCAGCGAGCAGTACTTC
TRBD2 | TRBJ2-3 | TRBV6-4 | NA | CASSDLSGGDTQYF | TGTGCCAGCAGTGACTTGTCGGGGGGAGATACGCAGTATTTT
NA | TRBJ2-1 | TRBV2 | NA | CASSEEGGGMVGYNEQFF | TGTGCCAGCAGTGAAGAAGGGGGCGGGATGGTCGGATACAATGAGCAGTTCTTC
NA | TRBJ2-3 | TRBV9 | NA | CASSAPRTDTQYF | TGTGCCAGCAGCGCTCCCCGCACAGATACGCAGTATTTT